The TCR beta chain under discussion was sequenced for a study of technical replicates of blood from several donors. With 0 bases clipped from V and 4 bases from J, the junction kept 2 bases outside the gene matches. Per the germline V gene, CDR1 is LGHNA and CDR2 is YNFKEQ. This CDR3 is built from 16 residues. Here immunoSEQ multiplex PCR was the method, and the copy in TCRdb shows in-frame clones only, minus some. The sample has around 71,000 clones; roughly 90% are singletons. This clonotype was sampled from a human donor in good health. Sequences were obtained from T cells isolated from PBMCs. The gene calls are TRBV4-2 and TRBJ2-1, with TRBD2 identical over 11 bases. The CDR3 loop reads CASSQEGTSGYNEQFF. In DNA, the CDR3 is TGTGCCAGCAGCCAAGAAGGGACTAGCGGATACAATGAGCAGTTCTTC.